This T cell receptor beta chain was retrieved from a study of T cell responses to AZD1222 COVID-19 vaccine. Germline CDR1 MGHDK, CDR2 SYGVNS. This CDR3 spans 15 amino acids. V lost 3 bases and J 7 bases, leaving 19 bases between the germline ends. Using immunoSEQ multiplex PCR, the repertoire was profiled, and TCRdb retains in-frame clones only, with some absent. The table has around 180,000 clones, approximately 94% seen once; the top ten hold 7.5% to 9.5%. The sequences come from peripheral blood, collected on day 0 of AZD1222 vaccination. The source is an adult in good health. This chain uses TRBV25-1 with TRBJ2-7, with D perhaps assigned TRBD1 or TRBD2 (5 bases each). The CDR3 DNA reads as TGTGCCAGCAGTGACACCGGGACCAATCTACGGGAGCAGTACTTC. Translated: CASSDTGTNLREQYF.